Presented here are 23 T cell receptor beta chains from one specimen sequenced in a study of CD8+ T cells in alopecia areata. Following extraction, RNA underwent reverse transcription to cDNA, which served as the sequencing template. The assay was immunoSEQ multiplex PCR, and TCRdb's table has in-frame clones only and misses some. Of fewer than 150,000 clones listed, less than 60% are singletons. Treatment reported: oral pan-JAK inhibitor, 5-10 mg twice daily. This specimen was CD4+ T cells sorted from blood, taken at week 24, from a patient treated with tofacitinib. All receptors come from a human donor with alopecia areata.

The CDR3: CAWETSGGTDTQYF. DNA for the CDR3: TGTGCCTGGGAGACTAGCGGGGGTACAGATACGCAGTATTTT. The chain carries TRBV30 and TRBJ2-3, with 12 positions matching TRBD2. From germline, CDR1 is GTSNPN and CDR2 SVGIG (reference sequence). V gave up 5 bases and J gave up 3 bases; unmatched junction bases: 3. This CDR3 comprises 14 residues.

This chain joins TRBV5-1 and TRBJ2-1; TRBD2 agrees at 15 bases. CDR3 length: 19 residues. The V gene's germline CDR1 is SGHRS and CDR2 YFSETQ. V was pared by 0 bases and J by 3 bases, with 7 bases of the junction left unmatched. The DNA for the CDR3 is TGCGCCAGCAGCTTGGGCCCCGGACTAGCGGGGGGGCGCTACAATGAGCAGTTCTTC. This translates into CASSLGPGLAGGRYNEQFF. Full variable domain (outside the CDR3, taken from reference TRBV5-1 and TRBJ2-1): KAGVTQTPRYLIKTRGQQVTLSCSPISGHRSVSWYQQTPGQGLQFLFEYFSETQRNKGNFPGRFSGRQFSNSRSEMNVSTLELGDSALYLCASSLGPGLAGGRYNEQFFGPGTRLTVL.

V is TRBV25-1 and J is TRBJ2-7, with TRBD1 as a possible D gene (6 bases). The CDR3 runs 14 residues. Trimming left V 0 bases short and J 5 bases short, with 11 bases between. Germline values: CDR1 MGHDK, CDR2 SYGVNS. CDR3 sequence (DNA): TGTGCCAGCAGTGAATATAACAGGGAGCACGAGCAGTACTTC. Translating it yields CASSEYNREHEQYF.

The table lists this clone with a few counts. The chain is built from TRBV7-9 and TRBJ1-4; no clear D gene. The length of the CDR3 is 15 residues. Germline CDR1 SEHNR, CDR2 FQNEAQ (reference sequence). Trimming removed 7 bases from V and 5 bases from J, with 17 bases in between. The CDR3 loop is CASTPASVFNEKLFF. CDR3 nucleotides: TGTGCCAGCACCCCTGCGTCCGTTTTCAATGAAAAACTGTTTTTT.

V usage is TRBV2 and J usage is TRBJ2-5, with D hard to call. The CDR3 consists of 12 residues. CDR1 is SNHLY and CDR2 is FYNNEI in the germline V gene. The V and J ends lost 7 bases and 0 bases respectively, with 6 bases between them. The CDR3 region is CASTPYQETQYF. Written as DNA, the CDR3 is TGTGCCAGCACCCCCTACCAAGAGACCCAGTACTTC.

Written as DNA, the CDR3 is TGCAGCGTTCTCGTACAGGGTTATCTCGACGAGCAGTACTTC. Amino acid sequence: CSVLVQGYLDEQYF. The V call is TRBV29-1, the J call TRBJ2-7; weak D call: TRBD1 (6 bases). CDR1 and CDR2 (germline): SQVTM, ANQGSEA. The CDR3 is 14 amino acids. Trimming cost V 5 bases and J 5 bases, with 19 bases left between them.

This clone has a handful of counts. CDR3: CAISAGERSQPQHF. Here the CDR3 DNA reads TGTGCCATCAGTGCCGGGGAAAGGAGTCAGCCCCAGCATTTT. V is TRBV10-3 and J is TRBJ1-5; D unclear. There are 14 residues in the CDR3. Between the trimmed V and J ends, which lost 4 bases and 6 bases, there was a span of 13 bases. Germline V lookup: CDR1 ENHRY, CDR2 SYGVKD.

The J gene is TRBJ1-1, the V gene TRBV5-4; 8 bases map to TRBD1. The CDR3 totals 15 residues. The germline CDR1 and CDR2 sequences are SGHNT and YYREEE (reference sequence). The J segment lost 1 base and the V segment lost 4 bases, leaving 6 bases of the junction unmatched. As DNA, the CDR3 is TGTGCCAGCAGCCAAGCAGGGGGCCCGAACACTGAAGCTTTCTTT. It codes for CASSQAGGPNTEAFF.

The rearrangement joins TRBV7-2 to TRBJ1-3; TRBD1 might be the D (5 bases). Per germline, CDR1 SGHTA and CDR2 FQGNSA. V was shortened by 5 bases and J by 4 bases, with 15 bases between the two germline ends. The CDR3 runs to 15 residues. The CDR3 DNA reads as TGTGCCAGCAGCGCCCCCGGGACCTTGGGAAACACCATATATTTT. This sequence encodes CASSAPGTLGNTIYF.

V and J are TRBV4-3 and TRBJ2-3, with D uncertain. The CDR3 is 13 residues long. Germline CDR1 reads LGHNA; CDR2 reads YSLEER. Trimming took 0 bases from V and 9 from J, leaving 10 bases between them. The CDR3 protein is CASSQEFPATQYF. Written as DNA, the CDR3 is TGCGCCAGCAGCCAAGAATTTCCAGCGACGCAGTATTTT.

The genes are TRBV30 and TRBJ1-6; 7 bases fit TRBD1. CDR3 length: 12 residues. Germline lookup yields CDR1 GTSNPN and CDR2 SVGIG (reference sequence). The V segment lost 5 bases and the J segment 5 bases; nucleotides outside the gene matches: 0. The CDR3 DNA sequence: TGTGCCTGGGACAGGGATAATTCACCCCTCCACTTT. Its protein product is CAWDRDNSPLHF.

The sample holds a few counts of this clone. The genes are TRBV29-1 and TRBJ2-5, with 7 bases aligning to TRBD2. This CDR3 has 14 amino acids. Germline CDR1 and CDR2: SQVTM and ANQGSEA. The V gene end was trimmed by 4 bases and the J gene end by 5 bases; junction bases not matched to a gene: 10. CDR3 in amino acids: CSVGFRLALETQYF. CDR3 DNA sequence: TGCAGCGTTGGATTCCGACTAGCCTTGGAGACCCAGTACTTC.

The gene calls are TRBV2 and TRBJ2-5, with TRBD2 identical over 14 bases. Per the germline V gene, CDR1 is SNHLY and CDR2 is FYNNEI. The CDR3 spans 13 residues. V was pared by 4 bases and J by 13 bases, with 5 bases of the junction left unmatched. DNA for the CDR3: TGTGCCAGCAGTGCGGGACTAGCGGGGGTCCCGTACTTC. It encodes CASSAGLAGVPYF.

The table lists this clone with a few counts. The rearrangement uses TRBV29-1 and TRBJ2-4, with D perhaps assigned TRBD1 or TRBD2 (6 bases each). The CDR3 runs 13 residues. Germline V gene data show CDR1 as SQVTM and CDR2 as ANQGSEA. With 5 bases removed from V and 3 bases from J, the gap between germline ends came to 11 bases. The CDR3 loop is CSVRGTSKNIQYF. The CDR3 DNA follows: TGCAGCGTTCGCGGGACAAGCAAAAACATTCAGTACTTC.

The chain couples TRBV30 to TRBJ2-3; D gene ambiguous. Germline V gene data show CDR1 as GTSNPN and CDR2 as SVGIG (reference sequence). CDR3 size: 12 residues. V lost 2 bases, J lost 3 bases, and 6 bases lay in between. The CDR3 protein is CAWSPLTDTQYF. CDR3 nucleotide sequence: TGTGCCTGGAGTCCTCTTACAGATACGCAGTATTTT.

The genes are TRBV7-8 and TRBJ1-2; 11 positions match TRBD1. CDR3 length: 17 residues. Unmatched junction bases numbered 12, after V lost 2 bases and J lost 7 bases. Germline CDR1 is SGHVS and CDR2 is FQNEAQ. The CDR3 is CASSLMWTGGVGRGYTF. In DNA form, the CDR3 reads TGTGCCAGCAGCTTAATGTGGACAGGGGGCGTAGGACGTGGCTACACCTTC.

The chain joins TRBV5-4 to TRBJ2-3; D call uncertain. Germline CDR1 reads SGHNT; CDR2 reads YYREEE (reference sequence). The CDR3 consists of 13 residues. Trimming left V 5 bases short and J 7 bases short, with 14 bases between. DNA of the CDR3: TGTGCCAGCAGGCCTCCGGTGGGGTATACGCAGTATTTT. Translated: CASRPPVGYTQYF.

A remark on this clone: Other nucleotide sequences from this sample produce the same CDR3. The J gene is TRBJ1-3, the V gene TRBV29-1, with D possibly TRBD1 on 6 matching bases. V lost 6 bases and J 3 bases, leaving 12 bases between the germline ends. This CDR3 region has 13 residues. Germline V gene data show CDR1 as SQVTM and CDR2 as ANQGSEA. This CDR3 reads CSVRGGGGNTIYF. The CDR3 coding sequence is TGCAGCGTAAGGGGGGGAGGTGGAAACACCATATATTTT.

CDR3 DNA: TGTGCCAGCTCACCTCCCGGGGGACAGGGAAGGAACGAGCAGTACTTC. Its translation is CASSPPGGQGRNEQYF. This sequence joins TRBV18 and TRBJ2-7; TRBD1 agrees at 9 bases. From germline, CDR1 is KGHSH and CDR2 LQKENI. The CDR3 is 16 residues long. J lost 5 bases, V lost 3 bases, and 11 bases had no gene match.

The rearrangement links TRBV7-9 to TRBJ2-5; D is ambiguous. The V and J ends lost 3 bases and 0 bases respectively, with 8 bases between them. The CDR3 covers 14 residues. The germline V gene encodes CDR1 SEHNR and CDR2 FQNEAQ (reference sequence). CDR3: CASSFRLNQETQYF. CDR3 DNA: TGTGCCAGCAGCTTTAGGCTAAACCAAGAGACCCAGTACTTC.

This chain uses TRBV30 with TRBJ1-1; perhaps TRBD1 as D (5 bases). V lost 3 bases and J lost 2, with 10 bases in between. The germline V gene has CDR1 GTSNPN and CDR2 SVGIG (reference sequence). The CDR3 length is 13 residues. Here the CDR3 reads CAWSRTGNTEAFF. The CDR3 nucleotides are TGTGCCTGGAGCAGAACAGGAAACACTGAAGCTTTCTTT.

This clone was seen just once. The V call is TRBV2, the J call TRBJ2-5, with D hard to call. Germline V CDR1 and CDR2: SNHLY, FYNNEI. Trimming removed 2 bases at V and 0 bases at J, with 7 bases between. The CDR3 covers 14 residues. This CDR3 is CASSELSHQETQYF. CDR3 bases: TGTGCCAGCAGTGAACTAAGTCACCAAGAGACCCAGTACTTC.

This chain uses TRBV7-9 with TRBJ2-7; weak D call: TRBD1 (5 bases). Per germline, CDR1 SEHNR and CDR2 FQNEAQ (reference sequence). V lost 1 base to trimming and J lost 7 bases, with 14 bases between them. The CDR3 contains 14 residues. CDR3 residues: CASSLVAGKGEQYF. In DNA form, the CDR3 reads TGTGCCAGCAGCTTAGTGGCCGGAAAGGGGGAGCAGTACTTC.